This T cell receptor beta chain was retrieved from a study of control samples from healthy donors and cancer patients. The CDR3 runs 15 residues. Trimming took 1 base from V and 6 from J, leaving 15 bases between them. The germline V gene has CDR1 LGHNA and CDR2 YSLEER. The table came from immunoSEQ multiplex PCR; TCRdb's copy has only in-frame clones and leaves some out. The sample records around 200,000 clones, around 94% being singletons. Material for sequencing was blood. The V gene is TRBV4-3, the J gene TRBJ1-1; a possible D gene is TRBD1 (6 bases). The origin of this receptor is a man aged 45-60 years in good health. In DNA form, the CDR3 reads TGCGCCAGCAGCCAAGCCCTCGGGGGGCCTCCTGAAGCTTTCTTT. This gives the protein CASSQALGGPPEAFF.